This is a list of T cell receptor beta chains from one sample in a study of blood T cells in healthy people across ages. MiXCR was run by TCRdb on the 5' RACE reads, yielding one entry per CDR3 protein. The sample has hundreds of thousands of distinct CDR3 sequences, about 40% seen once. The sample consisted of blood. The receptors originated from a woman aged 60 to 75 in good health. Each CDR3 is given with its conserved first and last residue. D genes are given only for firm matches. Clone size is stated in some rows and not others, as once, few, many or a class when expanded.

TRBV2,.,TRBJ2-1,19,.,TGTGCCAGCAGTGAAGCCCGTCGCTACCAGGCGGGAAGTTACAATGAGCAGTTCTTC,CASSEARRYQAGSYNEQFF
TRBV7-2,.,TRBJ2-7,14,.,TGTGCCAGCAGCCCAGGAGGGGGGCGGTTCGAGCAGTACTTC,CASSPGGGRFEQYF
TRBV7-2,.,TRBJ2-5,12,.,TGTGCCAGCACCCTGGCCCAAGAGACCCAGTACTTC,CASTLAQETQYF
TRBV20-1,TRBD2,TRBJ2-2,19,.,TGCAGTGCTAGAGACCCTAAGGCACTAGCGGGAGTAAAAACCGGGGAGCTGTTTTTT,CSARDPKALAGVKTGELFF
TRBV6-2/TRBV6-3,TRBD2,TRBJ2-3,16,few,TGTGCCAGCAGTACCCTACTAGCGGGAGGGCCTGATACGCAGTATTTT,CASSTLLAGGPDTQYF
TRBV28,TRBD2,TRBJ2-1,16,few,TGTGCCAGCAGTTTTTCGGCGGGAGGGGGGTGGAATGAGCAGTTCTTC,CASSFSAGGGWNEQFF
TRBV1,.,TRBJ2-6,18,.,TGCACCAGCTTCCGGGGGACAGGGGCGAGCTCTGGGGCCAACGTCCTGACTTTC,CTSFRGTGASSGANVLTF
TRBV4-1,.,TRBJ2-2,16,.,TGCGCCAGCAGCCAAGGACCGGCAGAGAACACCGGGGAGCTGTTTTTT,CASSQGPAENTGELFF
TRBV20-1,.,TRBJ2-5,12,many,TGCAGTGCCAAGGACCCCCAAGGGACCCAGTACTTC,CSAKDPQGTQYF
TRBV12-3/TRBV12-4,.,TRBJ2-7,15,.,TGTGCCAGCAACGCGAGGGGGGACAGCTCCTACGAGCAGTACTTC,CASNARGDSSYEQYF
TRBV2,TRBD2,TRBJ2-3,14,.,TGTGCCAGCGTCGGGCGGGGGGTCGCAGATACGCAGTATTTT,CASVGRGVADTQYF
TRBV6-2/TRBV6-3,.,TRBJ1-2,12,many,TGTGCCACCACCTTGGACCGTTATGGCTACACCTTC,CATTLDRYGYTF
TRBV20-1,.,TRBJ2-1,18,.,TGCAGTGCTAGAGATCAAACCGGGCCCAGCGGCAATCTGGGTGAGCAGTTCTTC,CSARDQTGPSGNLGEQFF
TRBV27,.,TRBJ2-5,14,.,TGTGCCAGCAGTTTATTCTCTGGCACAGAGACCCAGTACTTC,CASSLFSGTETQYF
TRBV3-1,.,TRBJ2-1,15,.,TGTGCCAGCAGCCAAGGAGGGGACTCCTACAATGAGCAGTTCTTC,CASSQGGDSYNEQFF
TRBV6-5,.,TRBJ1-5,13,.,TGTGCCAGCAGTGACTCCGGCAATCAGCCCCAGCATTTT,CASSDSGNQPQHF
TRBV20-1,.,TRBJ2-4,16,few,TGCAGTGCCCTCGGACAGCGCCCTAATGCCAAAAACATTCAGTACTTC,CSALGQRPNAKNIQYF
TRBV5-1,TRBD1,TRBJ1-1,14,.,TGCGCCAGTAAGACAGGGCGGTCAGACACTGAAGCTTTCTTT,CASKTGRSDTEAFF
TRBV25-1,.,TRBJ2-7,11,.,TGTGCCAGCAGTGAGATTGACAGGCAGTACTTC,CASSEIDRQYF
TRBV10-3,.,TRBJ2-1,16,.,TGTGCCACTAGACAGGTTTCTATCAGCTCCTACAATGAGCAGTTCTTC,CATRQVSISSYNEQFF
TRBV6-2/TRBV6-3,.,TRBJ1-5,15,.,TGTGCCAGCAGTTACAGACAACCTTCCAATCGGCCCCAGCATTTT,CASSYRQPSNRPQHF
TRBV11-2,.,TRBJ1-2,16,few,TGTGCCAGCAGCTTAGTGACGGGTACGGGGGACTATGGCTACACCTTC,CASSLVTGTGDYGYTF
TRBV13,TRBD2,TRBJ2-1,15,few,TGTGCCAGCAGCGCAGGGACTAGCGGGTGGAATGAGCAGTTCTTC,CASSAGTSGWNEQFF
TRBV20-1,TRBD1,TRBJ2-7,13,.,TGCAGTGCTCCGGACAGGGGCCGGGACGAGCAGTACTTC,CSAPDRGRDEQYF
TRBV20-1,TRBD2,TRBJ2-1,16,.,TGCAGTGCTAGAGTGAATTCGGGGGGGCGATACAATGAGCAGTTCTTC,CSARVNSGGRYNEQFF
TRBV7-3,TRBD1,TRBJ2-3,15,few,TGTGCCAGCAGCTTAGAGGACAGGGGGCTGGATACGCAGTATTTT,CASSLEDRGLDTQYF
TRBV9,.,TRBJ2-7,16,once,TGTGCCAGCAGCGTATCCGGGCCAGGGGAGGGCGACGAGCAGTACTTC,CASSVSGPGEGDEQYF
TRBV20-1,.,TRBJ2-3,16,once,TGCAGTGCTAGAGAACACCCTTCCAGGGTCAGAGATACGCAGTATTTT,CSAREHPSRVRDTQYF
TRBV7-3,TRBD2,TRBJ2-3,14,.,TGTGCCAGCAGCGCGGGACTAGATCCAGATACGCAGTATTTT,CASSAGLDPDTQYF
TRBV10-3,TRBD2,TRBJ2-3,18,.,TGTGCCATCAGTGCGAACCTGAACCGACTAGCGGGAGAAGATACGCAGTATTTT,CAISANLNRLAGEDTQYF
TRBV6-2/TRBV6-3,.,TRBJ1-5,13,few,TGTGCCAGCGTAACGGACAGCAATCAGCCCCAGCATTTT,CASVTDSNQPQHF
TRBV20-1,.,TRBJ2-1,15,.,TGCAGTGCTAGAGATTACTCATCGGGGAGGAATGAGCAGTTCTTC,CSARDYSSGRNEQFF
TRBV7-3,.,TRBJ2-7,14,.,TGTGCCAGCAGCCTGACGCTGAGCTCCTACGAGCAGTACTTC,CASSLTLSSYEQYF
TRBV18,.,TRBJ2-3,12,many,TGTGCCAGCTCAGGTACTACAGATACGCAGTATTTT,CASSGTTDTQYF
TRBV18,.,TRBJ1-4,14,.,TGTGCCAGCTCCCTCCTCGAGAGTCGTGAAAAACTGTTTTTT,CASSLLESREKLFF
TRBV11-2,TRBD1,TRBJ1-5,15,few,TGTGCCAGCAGCCACGGACAGGGGGCAGGTCAGCCCCAGCATTTT,CASSHGQGAGQPQHF
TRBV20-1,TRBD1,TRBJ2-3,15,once,TGCAGTGCCCCCGGGGCAGGGGGCAAAGTTGTCACGCAGTATTTT,CSAPGAGGKVVTQYF
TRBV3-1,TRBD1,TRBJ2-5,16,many,TGTGCCAGCAGCCCTGCCGACAGGGTCGAGTTGGAGACCCAGTACTTC,CASSPADRVELETQYF
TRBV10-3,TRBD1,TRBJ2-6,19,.,TGTGCCACATGGGACCCCGAGACAGGGGAGGTATCTGGGGCCAACGTCCTGACTTTC,CATWDPETGEVSGANVLTF
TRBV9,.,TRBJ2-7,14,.,TGTGCCAGCAGCGCTACGGACACTACCTACGAGCAGTACTTC,CASSATDTTYEQYF
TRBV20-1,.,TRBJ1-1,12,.,TGCAGTGCTAGCCAGGGGAGGGCTGAAGCTTTCTTT,CSASQGRAEAFF
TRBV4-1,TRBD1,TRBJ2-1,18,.,TGCGCCAGCAGCCCAGGTCCGGACAGGAGGCTCTCCTACAATGAGCAGTTCTTC,CASSPGPDRRLSYNEQFF